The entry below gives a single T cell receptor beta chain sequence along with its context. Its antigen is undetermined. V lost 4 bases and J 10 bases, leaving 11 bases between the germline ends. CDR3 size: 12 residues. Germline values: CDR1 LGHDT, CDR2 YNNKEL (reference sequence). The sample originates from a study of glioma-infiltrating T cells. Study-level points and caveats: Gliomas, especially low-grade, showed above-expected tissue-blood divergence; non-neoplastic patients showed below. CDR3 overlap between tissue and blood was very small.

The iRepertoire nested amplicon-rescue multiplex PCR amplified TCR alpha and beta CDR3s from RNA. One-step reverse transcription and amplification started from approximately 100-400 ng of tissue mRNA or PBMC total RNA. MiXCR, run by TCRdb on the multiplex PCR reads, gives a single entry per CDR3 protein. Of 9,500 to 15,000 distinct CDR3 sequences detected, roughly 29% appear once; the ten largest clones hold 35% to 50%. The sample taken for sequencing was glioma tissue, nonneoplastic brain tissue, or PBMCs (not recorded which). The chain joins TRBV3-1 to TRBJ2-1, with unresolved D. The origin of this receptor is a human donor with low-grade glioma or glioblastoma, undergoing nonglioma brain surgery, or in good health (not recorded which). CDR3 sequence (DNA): TGTGCCAGCAGCCCTCACTCCAGGGAGCAGTTCTTC. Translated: CASSPHSREQFF.